This T cell receptor (beta chain) appears in the sequencing data of a study of neurological immune-mediated disorders. Study outcomes and limitations: The most TCR clonal expansion was seen in HTLV-1-associated myelopathy, and the least was seen in multiple sclerosis, which fell below healthy controls. Subjects shared no identical expanded-clone CDR3 amino acid sequences, suggesting private TCR-beta repertoires in all groups.

cDNA was made by 5'RACE with 10-nucleotide random UMIs. A single run covered 15-18 subjects with over 180 million TCR-beta sequences. From the 5' RACE reads, TCRdb called clonotypes with MiXCR, one entry per CDR3 protein. This sample has about 90,000 distinct CDR3 sequences, with about 13% found just once. This clonotype was observed at least ten times. Its antigen is not identified. Specified time point: longitudinal time-point 2. The sample was PBMCs. The TCR sequence derives from a female donor with HTLV-1-associated myelopathy (HAM/TSP).

CDR3 region: CASSTYGGDPFWDKEKLFF. The DNA for the CDR3 is TGTGCCAGCAGCACTTATGGGGGGGACCCATTCTGGGATAAAGAAAAACTGTTTTTT. The rearrangement links TRBV28 to TRBJ1-4; the D gene is possibly TRBD1 (5 bases). V lost 6 bases, J lost 8 bases, and 31 bases lay in between. CDR1 is MDHEN, CDR2 SYDVKM, per germline. The CDR3 has 19 residues.